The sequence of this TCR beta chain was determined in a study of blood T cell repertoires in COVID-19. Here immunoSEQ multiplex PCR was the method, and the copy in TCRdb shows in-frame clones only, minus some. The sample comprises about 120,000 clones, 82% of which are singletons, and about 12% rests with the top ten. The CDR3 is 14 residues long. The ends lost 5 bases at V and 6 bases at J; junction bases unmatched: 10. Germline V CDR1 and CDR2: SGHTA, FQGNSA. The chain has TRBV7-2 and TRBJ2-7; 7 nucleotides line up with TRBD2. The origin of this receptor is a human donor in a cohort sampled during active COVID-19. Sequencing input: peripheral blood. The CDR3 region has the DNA TGTGCCAGCAGCACCGGACTACCGGGAGGCGAGCAGTACTTC. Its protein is CASSTGLPGGEQYF.